This record concerns one T cell receptor beta chain sequence. This sample was included in a study of blood T cell repertoires in COVID-19. Clones were sequenced by immunoSEQ multiplex PCR, and TCRdb holds only the in-frame ones, with some missing. Here the sample spans roughly 150,000 clones, over 80% being singletons. Germline V lookup: CDR1 SGHKS, CDR2 YYEKEE (reference sequence). The CDR3 totals 13 residues. V lost 0 bases, J lost 8 bases, and 9 bases lay in between. The chain uses TRBV5-5 and TRBJ1-5; D call uncertain. The origin of this receptor is a woman older than 75 with COVID-19, enrolled during active disease. What was sequenced was peripheral blood. The CDR3 here is CASSLVGAEPQHF. DNA of the CDR3: TGTGCCAGCAGCTTGGTTGGAGCCGAGCCCCAGCATTTT. The full variable domain, rest sourced from reference TRBV5-5 and TRBJ1-5, is DAGVTQSPTHLIKTRGQQVTLRCSPISGHKSVSWYQQVLGQGPQFIFQYYEKEERGRGNFPDRFSARQFPNYSSELNVNALLLGDSALYLCASSLVGAEPQHFGDGTRLSIL.